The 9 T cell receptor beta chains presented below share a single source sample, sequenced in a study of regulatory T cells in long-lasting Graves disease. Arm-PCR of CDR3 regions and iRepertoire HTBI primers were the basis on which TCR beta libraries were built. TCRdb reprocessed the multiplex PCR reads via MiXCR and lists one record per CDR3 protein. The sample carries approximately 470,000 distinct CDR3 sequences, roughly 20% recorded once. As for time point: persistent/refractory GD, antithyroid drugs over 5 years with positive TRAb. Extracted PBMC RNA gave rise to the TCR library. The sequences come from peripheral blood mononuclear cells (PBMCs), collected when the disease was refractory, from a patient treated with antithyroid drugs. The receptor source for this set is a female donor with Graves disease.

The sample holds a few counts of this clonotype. CDR3 sequence (DNA): TGCGCCAGCAGCCAAGGCCTGACTAGAACCTACGAGCAGTACTTC. Translation: CASSQGLTRTYEQYF. This chain links TRBV4-3 with TRBJ2-7, with D perhaps matching TRBD2 (6 bases). This CDR3 comprises 15 residues. CDR1 is LGHNA, CDR2 YSLEER, per germline. The V end lost 1 base, the J end lost 2 bases, and 12 bases lay between the germline ends.

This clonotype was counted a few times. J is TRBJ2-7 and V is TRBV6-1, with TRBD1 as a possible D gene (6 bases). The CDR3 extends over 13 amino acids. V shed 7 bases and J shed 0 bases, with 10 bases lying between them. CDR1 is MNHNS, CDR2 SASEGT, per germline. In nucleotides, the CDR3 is TGTGCCAGCAATCACAGGGTCTCCTACGAGCAGTACTTC. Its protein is CASNHRVSYEQYF.

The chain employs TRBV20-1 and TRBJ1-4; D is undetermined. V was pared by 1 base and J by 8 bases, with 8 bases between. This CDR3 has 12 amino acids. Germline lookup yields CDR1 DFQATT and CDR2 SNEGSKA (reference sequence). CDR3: CSARGRREKLFF. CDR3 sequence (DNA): TGCAGTGCTAGAGGACGAAGGGAAAAACTGTTTTTT.

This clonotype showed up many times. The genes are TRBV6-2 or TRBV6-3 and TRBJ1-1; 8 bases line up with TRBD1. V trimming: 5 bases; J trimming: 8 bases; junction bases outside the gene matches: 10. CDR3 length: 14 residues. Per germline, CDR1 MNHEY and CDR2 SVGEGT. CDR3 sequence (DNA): TGTGCCAGCAGTGAGACCGATGGACAGGGAGAAGCTTTCTTT. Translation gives CASSETDGQGEAFF.

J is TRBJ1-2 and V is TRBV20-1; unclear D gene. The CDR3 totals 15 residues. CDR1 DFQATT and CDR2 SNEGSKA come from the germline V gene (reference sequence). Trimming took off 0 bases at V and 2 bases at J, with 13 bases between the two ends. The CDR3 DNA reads TGCAGTGCTAGAGATCGGAAGCAGTCAAACTATGGCTACACCTTC. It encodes CSARDRKQSNYGYTF.

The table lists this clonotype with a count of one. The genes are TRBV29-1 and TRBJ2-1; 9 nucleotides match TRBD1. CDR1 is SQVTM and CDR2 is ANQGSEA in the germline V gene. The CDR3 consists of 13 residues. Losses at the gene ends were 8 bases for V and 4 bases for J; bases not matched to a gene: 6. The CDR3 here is CSTSGQGYNEQFF. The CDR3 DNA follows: TGCAGCACCTCGGGACAGGGTTACAATGAGCAGTTCTTC.

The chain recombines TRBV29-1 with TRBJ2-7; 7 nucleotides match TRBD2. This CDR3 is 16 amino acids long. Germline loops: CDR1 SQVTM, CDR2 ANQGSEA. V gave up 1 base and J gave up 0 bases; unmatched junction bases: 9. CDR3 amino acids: CSVEGLPSGNSYEQYF. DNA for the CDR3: TGCAGCGTTGAAGGCTTGCCCAGCGGGAACTCCTACGAGCAGTACTTC.

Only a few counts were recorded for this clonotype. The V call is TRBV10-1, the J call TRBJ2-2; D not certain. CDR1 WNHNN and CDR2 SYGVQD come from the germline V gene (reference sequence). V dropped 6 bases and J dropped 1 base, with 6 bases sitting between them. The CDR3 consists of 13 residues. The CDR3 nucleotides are TGCGCCAGCAGGCTAGAGAACACCGGGGAGCTGTTTTTT. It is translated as CASRLENTGELFF.

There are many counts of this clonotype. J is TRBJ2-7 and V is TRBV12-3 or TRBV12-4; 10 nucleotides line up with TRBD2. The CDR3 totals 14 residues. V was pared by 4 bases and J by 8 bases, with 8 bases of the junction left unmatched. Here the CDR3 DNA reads TGTGCCAGCAGTTCAGCGGGAGGGCCATACAAGCAGTACTTC. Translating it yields CASSSAGGPYKQYF.